These 27 T cell receptor beta chains came from one sample sequenced in a study of T cells in Graves' hyperthyroidism and ophthalmopathy. Amplification yielded TCR beta CDR3 regions, with RNA transcripts as the source. Using the HTBI primer set, a first-round RT-PCR was run on the TCR CDR3. Via MiXCR, TCRdb re-called the multiplex PCR reads, giving one row per CDR3 protein. Counted here are some 690,000 distinct CDR3 sequences, around 15% occurring once; the ten biggest clones make up around 16%. The sample consisted of blood. The source is a man aged 50 or older with Graves' hyperthyroidism.

The chain joins TRBV12-3 or TRBV12-4 to TRBJ2-1, with TRBD1 as a possible D gene (6 bases). Trimming stripped 4 bases from V and 4 bases from J, with 17 bases between. CDR3 length equals 16 residues. Here the CDR3 reads CASSSWGRAGYNEQFF. CDR3 nucleotide sequence: TGTGCCAGCAGTTCTTGGGGGCGAGCCGGATACAATGAGCAGTTCTTC.

This chain uses TRBV2 with TRBJ1-4; TRBD1 might be the D (5 bases). Germline loops: CDR1 SNHLY, CDR2 FYNNEI. This CDR3 has 14 amino acids. Trimming took off 1 base at V and 6 bases at J, with 9 bases between the two ends. The CDR3 spells CASSEGREHEKLFF. The CDR3 DNA is TGTGCCAGCAGTGAAGGCAGGGAGCATGAAAAACTGTTTTTT.

This clonotype was observed many times. The chain couples TRBV19 to TRBJ1-1; possibly TRBD1 for D (5 bases). CDR1 is LNHDA and CDR2 is SQIVND in the germline V gene (reference sequence). This CDR3 is built from 13 residues. The V end lost 5 bases, the J end lost 1 base, and 8 bases lay between the germline ends. The CDR3, as DNA: TGTGCCAGTAGTCGGGGCCCGAACACTGAAGCTTTCTTT. The encoded protein is CASSRGPNTEAFF.

The table lists this clonotype with a few counts. The chain joins TRBV13 to TRBJ2-5, with D unresolved. This CDR3 is built from 15 residues. Between the trimmed V and J ends, which lost 4 bases and 1 base, there was a span of 13 bases. Germline loops: CDR1 PRHDT, CDR2 FYEKMQ (reference sequence). The CDR3 DNA follows: TGTGCCAGCAGCTCCTGGGAAGGCAGCCAAGAGACCCAGTACTTC. Translated, it gives CASSSWEGSQETQYF.

This clonotype was picked up many times. The J gene is TRBJ1-3, the V gene TRBV2, with D possibly TRBD1 on 5 matching bases. Germline lookup yields CDR1 SNHLY and CDR2 FYNNEI. The CDR3 spans 14 residues. The V gene lost 5 bases and the J gene lost 0 bases, with 8 bases spanning the gap. In DNA, the CDR3 is TGTGCCAGCAGTTCAGGGATCTCTGGAAACACCATATATTTT. It encodes CASSSGISGNTIYF.

The chain has TRBV7-2 and TRBJ2-7, with TRBD2 matching over 9 bases. The J segment lost 3 bases and the V segment lost 5 bases, leaving 11 bases of the junction unmatched. Germline V gene sequence: CDR1 SGHTA, CDR2 FQGNSA. The CDR3 sequence is 16 residues long. The CDR3 nucleotides are TGTGCCAGCAGCCCTTGGACTAGCGAGAGAAACTACGAGCAGTACTTC. This encodes CASSPWTSERNYEQYF.

The chain links TRBV18 to TRBJ2-7; 11 bases align to TRBD2. The CDR3 totals 16 residues. The germline gives CDR1 KGHSH, CDR2 LQKENI. The junction had 6 bases not matched to a gene; V was cut back by 0 bases and J by 5 bases. DNA for the CDR3: TGTGCCAGCTCACCACCGCTCCTAGCGGGAGGACACGAGCAGTACTTC. Amino acid sequence: CASSPPLLAGGHEQYF. The entire variable domain, with the rest obtained from reference TRBV18 and TRBJ2-7, is as follows: NAGVMQNPRHLVRRRGQEARLRCSPMKGHSHVYWYRQLPEEGLKFMVYLQKENIIDESGMPKERFSAEFPKEGPSILRIQQVVRGDSAAYFCASSPPLLAGGHEQYFGPGTRLTVT.

This clonotype was detected only a few times. V usage is TRBV6-1 and J usage is TRBJ2-5, with D tentatively TRBD1 or TRBD2 (6 bases each). Trimming stripped 2 bases from V and 4 bases from J, with 14 bases between. This CDR3 comprises 15 residues. Per germline, CDR1 MNHNS and CDR2 SASEGT. The chain's CDR3 is CASSEWPGAIETQYF. The DNA for the CDR3 is TGTGCCAGCAGTGAATGGCCGGGGGCGATAGAGACCCAGTACTTC.

This clonotype was seen just once. A much larger clone sits a single nucleotide away, making a read error possible. The rearrangement links TRBV7-9 to TRBJ1-2, with D unclear. This CDR3 region has 12 residues. Trimming removed 8 bases at V and 5 bases at J, with 12 bases between. Per germline, CDR1 SEHNR and CDR2 FQNEAQ (reference sequence). The DNA for the CDR3 is TGTGCCAGCTTGGCGGTACCATATGGCTACACCTTC. Translation gives CASLAVPYGYTF.

This clonotype was seen repeatedly, ten times or more. The rearrangement uses TRBV2 and TRBJ1-2, with D tentatively TRBD1 (5 bases). Trimming left V 4 bases short and J 2 bases short, with 17 bases between. Germline V gene lookup returns CDR1 SNHLY and CDR2 FYNNEI. The CDR3 length is 16 residues. Written as DNA, the CDR3 is TGTGCCAGCAGTGGAATCCTTAGGGGCTCAAACTATGGCTACACCTTC. Its protein product is CASSGILRGSNYGYTF.

This clonotype was seen at least ten times. This chain links TRBV11-2 with TRBJ2-3; D ambiguous. Deletions cut 4 bases from V and 7 bases from J, with 12 bases between. Germline CDR1 SGHAT, CDR2 FQNNGV. The CDR3 spans 13 residues. The CDR3 sequence is CASSSSPGNTQYF. The CDR3 DNA follows: TGTGCCAGCAGCTCCTCCCCCGGCAATACGCAGTATTTT.

This clonotype was picked up a small number of times. V usage is TRBV5-1 and J usage is TRBJ2-5, with 16 bases that match TRBD2. Germline V gene lookup returns CDR1 SGHRS and CDR2 YFSETQ. J lost 4 bases, V lost 3 bases, and 3 bases had no gene match. CDR3 length: 16 residues. CDR3 in amino acids: CASSSGLAGGPETQYF. The CDR3 DNA sequence: TGCGCCAGCAGCTCGGGACTAGCGGGAGGGCCAGAGACCCAGTACTTC.

The V call is TRBV27, the J call TRBJ1-4, with 7 bases that match TRBD1. The CDR3 runs 15 residues. Germline CDR1 is MNHEY and CDR2 is SMNVEV (reference sequence). V dropped 7 bases and J dropped 4; count of bases not matched to a gene: 9. This CDR3 is CASKLGQQDNEKLFF. Written as DNA, the CDR3 is TGTGCCAGCAAACTGGGACAGCAAGATAATGAAAAACTGTTTTTT.

The chain couples TRBV10-3 to TRBJ2-7, with 8 bases matching TRBD1. CDR3 size: 15 residues. Germline CDR1 ENHRY, CDR2 SYGVKD. The V and J ends lost 6 bases and 6 bases, in that order; junction bases with no gene match: 13. The CDR3 region is CAIRHSLDRGSEQYF. As DNA, the CDR3 is TGTGCCATCAGACACTCTTTAGACAGGGGTTCCGAGCAGTACTTC.

This sequence joins TRBV30 and TRBJ2-2, with TRBD2 identical over 12 bases. Unmatched junction bases numbered 14, after V lost 0 bases and J lost 6 bases. This CDR3 comprises 19 residues. Germline V CDR1 and CDR2: GTSNPN, SVGIG (reference sequence). Here the CDR3 reads CAWSVRFGLAGRIAGELFF. CDR3 coding DNA: TGTGCCTGGAGTGTAAGATTCGGACTAGCGGGAAGAATAGCCGGGGAGCTGTTTTTT.

This clonotype was seen a few times. The rearrangement joins TRBV28 to TRBJ2-1; D may be TRBD2 (5 bases). Germline V gives CDR1 MDHEN, CDR2 SYDVKM. This CDR3 comprises 15 residues. The V and J ends lost 6 bases and 12 bases respectively, with 24 bases between them. CDR3 region: CASRLSGSRFGGQFF. CDR3 DNA: TGTGCCAGCAGGCTCTCGGGGAGTCGTTTTGGAGGGCAGTTCTTC.

Turning to this clonotype: A much bigger clone sits one base away, suggesting this may be a read error. The rearrangement links TRBV6-2 or TRBV6-3 to TRBJ1-1; TRBD1 matches at 7 bases. Per germline, CDR1 MNHEY and CDR2 SVGEGT. This CDR3 is 14 amino acids long. CDR3 nucleotides: TGTGTCAGCGGATCCCAGGGGGGGCACACTGAAGCTTTCTTT. It codes for CVSGSQGGHTEAFF.

This clonotype was counted many times. The rearrangement links TRBV7-9 to TRBJ1-1; D is undetermined. The CDR3 has 13 residues. Trimming shortened V by 3 bases and J by 4 bases, and 9 bases separated the two germline ends. The V gene's germline CDR1 is SEHNR and CDR2 FQNEAQ (reference sequence). The CDR3 nucleotides read TGTGCCAGCAGCTTCAATGAGCGCACTGAAGCTTTCTTT. Its translation: CASSFNERTEAFF.

The chain uses TRBV7-2 and TRBJ2-5; 12 bases match TRBD2. The germline V gene encodes CDR1 SGHTA and CDR2 FQGNSA. The CDR3 length is 16 residues. J lost 5 bases, V lost 4 bases, and 8 bases had no gene match. CDR3 residues: CASSSMGLAGGETQYF. As DNA, the CDR3 is TGTGCCAGCAGCTCCATGGGGCTAGCGGGAGGGGAGACCCAGTACTTC.

For this clonotype: A much larger clone is a single base away; this may be a read error. The CDR3 carries no conserved terminal phenylalanine or tryptophan, so it likely arises from a read error. This chain uses TRBV11-2 with TRBJ2-7, with D tentatively TRBD2 (6 bases). Trimming removed 0 bases from V and 0 bases from J, with 12 bases in between. The CDR3 spans 16 residues. Germline values: CDR1 SGHAT, CDR2 FQNNGV. In DNA, the CDR3 is TGTGCCAGCAGCTTAGATACGGGCGGGACCTCCTACGAGCAGTACCTC. Protein sequence: CASSLDTGGTSYEQYL.

For this clonotype: Possible read error: a much larger clone is one base away. The gene calls are TRBV20-1 and TRBJ1-5; either TRBD1 or TRBD2 may fit D (5 bases each). The J call may be faulty, since TRBJ2-3 better matches the DNA end. Germline values: CDR1 DFQATT, CDR2 SNEGSKA (reference sequence). The CDR3 is made up of 14 amino acids. CDR3 bases: TGCAGTGCTAGGGTCGCAGGGACCGATCAGCCCCAGTATTTT. Translated: CSARVAGTDQPQYF.

This clonotype was seen only a few times. V gene TRBV7-9 combines with J gene TRBJ1-1; D not certain. This CDR3 spans 15 amino acids. The V end lost 2 bases, the J end lost 2 bases, and 12 bases lay between the germline ends. Per germline, CDR1 SEHNR and CDR2 FQNEAQ (reference sequence). This CDR3 reads CASSLSPRGNTEAFF. In DNA form, the CDR3 reads TGTGCCAGCAGCTTATCCCCTCGGGGTAACACTGAAGCTTTCTTT.

The sample holds many counts of this clonotype. The genes are TRBV2 and TRBJ2-7; 7 bases agree with TRBD2. The germline CDR1 and CDR2 sequences are SNHLY and FYNNEI. J lost 4 bases, V lost 1 base, and 4 bases had no gene match. CDR3 length equals 14 residues. The CDR3 region has the DNA TGTGCCAGCAGTGAAGGGCGGGAGCGATACGAGCAGTACTTC. Its translation is CASSEGRERYEQYF. The entire variable domain, with the rest obtained from reference TRBV2 and TRBJ2-7, is as follows: EPEVTQTPSHQVTQMGQEVILRCVPISNHLYFYWYRQILGQKVEFLVSFYNNEISEKSEIFDDQFSVERPDGSNFTLKIRSTKLEDSAMYFCASSEGRERYEQYFGPGTRLTVT.

This clonotype was counted a few times. The chain is built from TRBV19 and TRBJ2-7; 13 bases match TRBD2. Germline CDR1 is LNHDA and CDR2 is SQIVND (reference sequence). With V trimmed by 6 bases and J by 3 bases, 8 bases remained unmatched. The CDR3 has 16 amino acids. The CDR3 loop reads CASSAEGLAGFYEQYF. The CDR3 DNA reads TGTGCCAGTAGCGCTGAGGGACTAGCGGGATTCTACGAGCAGTACTTC.

In this sample, this clonotype turned up many times. V is TRBV2 and J is TRBJ2-7; D remains unclear. The CDR3 is made up of 14 amino acids. Germline lookup yields CDR1 SNHLY and CDR2 FYNNEI. Trimming shortened V by 2 bases and J by 5 bases, and 13 bases separated the two germline ends. The CDR3 protein is CASSEFNSLNEQYF. CDR3 in DNA: TGTGCCAGCAGTGAATTTAACAGTTTAAACGAGCAGTACTTC.

This clonotype was seen a single time. The rearrangement uses TRBV19 and TRBJ1-1, with TRBD1 matching over 7 bases. J was trimmed by 3 bases and V by 4 bases; bases with no gene match: 2. Germline-derived CDR1 and CDR2 are LNHDA and SQIVND (reference sequence). The CDR3 sequence is 13 residues long. The CDR3 DNA follows: TGTGCCAGTAGTACGACAGGGTACACTGAAGCTTTCTTT. This sequence encodes CASSTTGYTEAFF.

The chain joins TRBV7-9 to TRBJ2-7, with unresolved D. Germline loops: CDR1 SEHNR, CDR2 FQNEAQ (reference sequence). V lost 1 base, J lost 3 bases, and 28 bases lay in between. This CDR3 has 20 amino acids. In nucleotides, the CDR3 is TGTGCCAGCAGCTTAGTTTCAGTTTTTCGACGGCGGAATGATAACTACGAGCAGTACTTC. Amino acid sequence: CASSLVSVFRRRNDNYEQYF.